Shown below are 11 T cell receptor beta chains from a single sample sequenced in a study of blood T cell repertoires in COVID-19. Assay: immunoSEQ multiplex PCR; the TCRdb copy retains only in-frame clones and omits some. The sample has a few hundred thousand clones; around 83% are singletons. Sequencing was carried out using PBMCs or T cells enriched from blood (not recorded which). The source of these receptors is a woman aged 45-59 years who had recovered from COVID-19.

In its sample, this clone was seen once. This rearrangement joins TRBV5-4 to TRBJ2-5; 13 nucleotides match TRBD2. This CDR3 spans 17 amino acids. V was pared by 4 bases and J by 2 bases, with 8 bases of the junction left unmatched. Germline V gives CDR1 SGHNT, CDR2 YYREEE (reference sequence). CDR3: CASSPPGLAGRQETQYF. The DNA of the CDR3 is TGTGCCAGCAGCCCACCGGGACTAGCGGGACGACAAGAGACCCAGTACTTC.

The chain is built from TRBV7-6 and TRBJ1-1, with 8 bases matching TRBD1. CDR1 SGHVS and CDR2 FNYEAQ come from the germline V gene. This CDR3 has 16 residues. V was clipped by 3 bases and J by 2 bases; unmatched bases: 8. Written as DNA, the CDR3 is TGTGCCAGCAGCTTGGCGTCCGGGACAGGCAACACTGAAGCTTTCTTT. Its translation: CASSLASGTGNTEAFF.

CDR3 nucleotide sequence: TGTGCCAGCAGCTTGGGGTGGACTTCTAACTATGGCTACACCTTC. Translating gives CASSLGWTSNYGYTF. The chain is built from TRBV5-4 and TRBJ1-2; unclear D gene. Germline V gives CDR1 SGHNT, CDR2 YYREEE (reference sequence). There are 15 residues in the CDR3. Trimming removed 0 bases at V and 0 bases at J, with 9 bases between. Full variable domain (missing parts from reference TRBV5-4 and TRBJ1-2): ETGVTQSPTHLIKTRGQQVTLRCSSQSGHNTVSWYQQALGQGPQFIFQYYREEENGRGNFPPRFSGLQFPNYSSELNVNALELDDSALYLCASSLGWTSNYGYTFGSGTRLTVV.

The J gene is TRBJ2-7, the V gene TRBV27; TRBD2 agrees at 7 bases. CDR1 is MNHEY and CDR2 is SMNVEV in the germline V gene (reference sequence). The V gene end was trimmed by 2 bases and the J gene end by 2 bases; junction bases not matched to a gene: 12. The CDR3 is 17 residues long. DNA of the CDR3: TGTGCCAGCAGTTTAGGGGGGGGTCTGGGAGAGACCTACGAGCAGTACTTC. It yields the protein CASSLGGGLGETYEQYF.

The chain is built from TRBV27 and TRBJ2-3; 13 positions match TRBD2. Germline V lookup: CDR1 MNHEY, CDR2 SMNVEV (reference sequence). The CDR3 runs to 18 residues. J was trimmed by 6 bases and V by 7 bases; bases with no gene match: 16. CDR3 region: CASTLLGGLAGRGDTQYF. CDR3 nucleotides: TGTGCCAGCACCCTACTGGGGGGACTAGCGGGGAGAGGGGATACGCAGTATTTT.

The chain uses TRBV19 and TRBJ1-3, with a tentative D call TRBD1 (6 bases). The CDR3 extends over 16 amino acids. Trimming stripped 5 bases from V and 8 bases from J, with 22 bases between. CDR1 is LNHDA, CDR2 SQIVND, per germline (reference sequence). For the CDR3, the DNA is TGTGCCAGTAGTGCTGACAGGCTCGATGTGGAGGACACCATATATTTT. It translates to CASSADRLDVEDTIYF.

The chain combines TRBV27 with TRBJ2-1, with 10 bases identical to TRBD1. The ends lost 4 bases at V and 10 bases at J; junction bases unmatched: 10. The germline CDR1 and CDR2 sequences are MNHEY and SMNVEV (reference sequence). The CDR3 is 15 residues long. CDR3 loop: CASSSPGTGAGEQFF. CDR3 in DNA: TGTGCCAGCAGTTCCCCCGGGACAGGGGCAGGAGAGCAGTTCTTC.

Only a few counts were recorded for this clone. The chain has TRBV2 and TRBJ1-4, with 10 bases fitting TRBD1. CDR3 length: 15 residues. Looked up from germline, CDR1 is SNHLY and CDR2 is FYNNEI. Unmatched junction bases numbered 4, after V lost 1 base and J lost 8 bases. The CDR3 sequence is CASSEGTGGVEKLFF. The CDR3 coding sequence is TGTGCCAGCAGTGAAGGGACAGGGGGGGTGGAAAAACTGTTTTTT.

In DNA form, the CDR3 reads TGTGCCAGTAGTCGGGGGTATGGCTACACCTTC. The encoded protein is CASSRGYGYTF. The V and J genes are TRBV19 and TRBJ1-2; perhaps TRBD1 as D (5 bases). Trimming took 5 bases from V and 5 from J, leaving 6 bases between them. This CDR3 is 11 amino acids long. Germline assignment: CDR1 LNHDA and CDR2 SQIVND (reference sequence).

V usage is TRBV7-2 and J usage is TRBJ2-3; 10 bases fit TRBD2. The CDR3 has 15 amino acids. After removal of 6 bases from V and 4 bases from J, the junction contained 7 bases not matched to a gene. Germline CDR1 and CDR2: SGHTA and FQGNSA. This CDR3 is CASRMSLAGADTQYF. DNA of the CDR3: TGTGCCAGCAGAATGTCCCTAGCGGGGGCAGATACGCAGTATTTT. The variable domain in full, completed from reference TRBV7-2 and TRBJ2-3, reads GAGVSQSPSNKVTEKGKDVELRCDPISGHTALYWYRQSLGQGLEFLIYFQGNSAPDKSGLPSDRFSAERTGGSVSTLTIQRTQQEDSAVYLCASRMSLAGADTQYFGPGTRLTVL.

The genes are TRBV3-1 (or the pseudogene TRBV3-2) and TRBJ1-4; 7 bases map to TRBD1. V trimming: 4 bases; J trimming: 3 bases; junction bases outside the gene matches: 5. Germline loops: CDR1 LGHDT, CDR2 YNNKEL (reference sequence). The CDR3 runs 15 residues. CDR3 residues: CASSPSGQPNEKLFF. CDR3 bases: TGTGCCAGCAGCCCCTCGGGACAGCCTAATGAAAAACTGTTTTTT.